This paragraph covers one T cell receptor beta chain sequence. PCR primers comprised 60 Vbeta and 13 Jbeta primers. Profiled with immunoSEQ multiplex PCR; TCRdb holds only in-frame clones, not every one. This table lists some 120,000 clones. With V trimmed by 3 bases and J by 8 bases, 21 bases remained unmatched. CDR1 is SGHVS, CDR2 FQNEAQ, per germline. The CDR3 sequence is 20 residues long. The data were taken from a study of cytomegalovirus exposure and HLA in healthy donors. J is TRBJ2-1 and V is TRBV7-8; 11 positions agree with TRBD2. Specimen: PBMCs. The source is a man aged 35-49 years in good health and CMV-seronegative. CDR3: CASSFEPGLAEKRPQYEQFF. Here the CDR3 DNA reads TGTGCCAGCAGCTTCGAACCGGGACTAGCGGAGAAGCGCCCACAATATGAGCAGTTCTTC.